Shown below are 18 T cell receptor beta chains from a single sample sequenced in a study of cytomegalovirus exposure and HLA in healthy donors. Primers for the PCR totalled 60 Vbeta and 13 Jbeta. The method was immunoSEQ multiplex PCR; TCRdb's version includes in-frame clones alone and lacks a portion of them. The sample contains about 110,000 clones, more than 75% of which appear only once. The sample consisted of PBMCs. The receptors derive from a middle-aged man in good health and CMV-seronegative.

The chain employs TRBV4-3 and TRBJ1-1; 9 bases agree with TRBD1. CDR1 is LGHNA, CDR2 YSLEER, per germline. Trimming at V came to 3 bases and at J to 11 bases, leaving 7 bases not matched to a gene. The CDR3 consists of 13 residues. CDR3 bases: TGCGCCAGCAGCCAGAAGGGACAGGGAATGGCTTTCTTT. This encodes CASSQKGQGMAFF.

This chain joins TRBV5-1 and TRBJ1-4, with no clear D. The germline CDR1 and CDR2 sequences are SGHRS and YFSETQ. The CDR3 runs to 12 residues. V was trimmed by 0 bases and J by 7 bases, leaving 4 bases between them. CDR3: CASSLAFEKLFF. CDR3 DNA sequence: TGCGCCAGCAGCTTGGCCTTTGAAAAACTGTTTTTT.

The chain recombines TRBV5-4 with TRBJ1-3; 8 positions agree with TRBD1. From germline, CDR1 is SGHNT and CDR2 YYREEE (reference sequence). V trimming: 4 bases; J trimming: 6 bases; junction bases outside the gene matches: 3. The CDR3 spans 13 residues. CDR3 DNA sequence: TGTGCCAGCAGCGTGACAGGGGTAAACACCATATATTTT. Translating gives CASSVTGVNTIYF.

The CDR3 here is CASSPNSGAGRETQYF. In DNA form, the CDR3 reads TGCGCCAGCAGCCCGAATAGCGGGGCCGGGCGAGAGACCCAGTACTTC. The chain employs TRBV5-1 and TRBJ2-5; 8 bases line up with TRBD2. Germline V gives CDR1 SGHRS, CDR2 YFSETQ. This CDR3 comprises 16 residues. The junction had 12 bases not matched to a gene; V was cut back by 4 bases and J by 4 bases.

The chain carries TRBV11-2 and TRBJ1-5, with D unclear. The length of the CDR3 is 12 residues. CDR1 and CDR2 from the germline V gene are SGHAT and FQNNGV. V lost 5 bases and J 7 bases, leaving 9 bases between the germline ends. The CDR3 DNA is TGTGCCAGCAGCCAGGCGGGACAGCCCCAGCATTTT. It encodes CASSQAGQPQHF.

The rearrangement links TRBV29-1 to TRBJ2-1; 8 bases align to TRBD2. V lost 7 bases to trimming and J lost 8 bases; unmatched junction nucleotides: 4. The CDR3 contains 11 residues. Germline lookup yields CDR1 SQVTM and CDR2 ANQGSEA. CDR3 nucleotide sequence: TGCAGCGGCACGACTAGCGATGAGCAGTTCTTC. Its protein product is CSGTTSDEQFF.

The rearrangement uses TRBV2 and TRBJ1-1, with D perhaps matching TRBD1 (6 bases). Trimming took 11 bases from V and 5 from J, leaving 18 bases between them. CDR1 is SNHLY and CDR2 is FYNNEI in the germline V gene. The CDR3 length is 13 residues. The CDR3 DNA reads TGTGCCGGGAAGGGGGAACCCGGGACTGAAGCTTTCTTT. Protein sequence: CAGKGEPGTEAFF.

The chain couples TRBV7-9 to TRBJ1-2, with 10 nucleotides matching TRBD1. This CDR3 contains 14 residues. After removal of 5 bases from V and 7 bases from J, the junction contained 7 bases not matched to a gene. Germline V lookup: CDR1 SEHNR, CDR2 FQNEAQ (reference sequence). CDR3: CASSPDWDRGGYTF. In nucleotides, the CDR3 is TGTGCCAGCAGCCCGGACTGGGACAGGGGTGGCTACACCTTC.

CDR3 nucleotides: TGTGCCAGCAGTCTCTCCCCGGGGGACGCTCGCCGGACACCGCAGCCCCAGCATTTT. Encoded protein: CASSLSPGDARRTPQPQHF. This sequence joins TRBV27 and TRBJ1-5; a weak D match, TRBD1 (5 bases). The V and J ends lost 5 bases and 7 bases respectively, with 30 bases between them. Germline CDR1 is MNHEY and CDR2 is SMNVEV (reference sequence). CDR3 length equals 19 residues.

The rearrangement uses TRBV6-5 and TRBJ2-7; a weak D match, TRBD1 (5 bases). Per the germline V gene, CDR1 is MNHEY and CDR2 is SVGAGI. The CDR3 sequence is 12 residues long. V shed 2 bases and J shed 6 bases, with 8 bases lying between them. The CDR3 DNA reads TGTGCCAGCAGTTACGATAGGGGCGAGCAGTACTTC. The encoded protein is CASSYDRGEQYF.

V usage is TRBV5-6 and J usage is TRBJ1-4; TRBD1 matches 7 bases. CDR3 length: 14 amino acids. V lost 3 bases and J lost 6; bases outside the gene matches: 5. Per the germline V gene, CDR1 is SGHDT and CDR2 is YYEEEE. The CDR3 DNA reads as TGTGCCAGCAGCTCCGGGACAGTAGATGAAAAACTGTTTTTT. It is translated as CASSSGTVDEKLFF.

The rearrangement joins TRBV6-1 to TRBJ2-7; D is perhaps TRBD1 (5 bases). The CDR3 has 13 amino acids. V was shortened by 6 bases and J by 2 bases, with 11 bases between the two germline ends. CDR1 MNHNS and CDR2 SASEGT come from the germline V gene. The CDR3 here is CASSPRGTYEQYF. DNA of the CDR3: TGTGCCAGCAGCCCTAGGGGCACCTACGAGCAGTACTTC.

Worth noting for this clone: A junction end diverges from the germline sequence, so it may reflect a read error. The V and J genes are TRBV5-4 and TRBJ2-7, with D tentatively TRBD2 (5 bases). The CDR3 sequence is 13 residues long. CDR1 and CDR2 (germline): SGHNT, YYREEE (reference sequence). The CDR3 reads CASSLVGSGEQHF. The CDR3 DNA reads as TGTGCCAGCAGCTTGGTTGGTAGTGGGGAGCAGCACTTC.

The chain couples TRBV29-1 to TRBJ1-5; TRBD1 matches 10 bases. The junction had 5 bases not matched to a gene; V was cut back by 6 bases and J by 3 bases. CDR1 and CDR2 from the germline V gene are SQVTM and ANQGSEA. This CDR3 spans 14 amino acids. In DNA form, the CDR3 reads TGCAGCGTACGGGACAGGGGTTTCAATCAGCCCCAGCATTTT. Translating gives CSVRDRGFNQPQHF.

This chain joins TRBV6-5 and TRBJ1-3, with D perhaps TRBD1 (5 bases). The CDR3 covers 14 residues. Germline V gives CDR1 MNHEY, CDR2 SVGAGI. The V gene lost 6 bases and the J gene lost 3 bases, with 12 bases spanning the gap. The CDR3 DNA sequence: TGTGCCAGCAGAACTCAGGGATTTGGAAACACCATATATTTT. As protein: CASRTQGFGNTIYF.

The rearrangement joins TRBV5-4 to TRBJ2-7; D is possibly TRBD1 (5 bases). The CDR3 loop spans 13 amino acids. Germline-derived CDR1 and CDR2 are SGHNT and YYREEE (reference sequence). Trimming cost V 3 bases and J 1 base, with 8 bases left between them. The CDR3 DNA is TGTGCCAGCAGCTCCAGACAGTCCTACGAGCAGTACTTC. It translates to CASSSRQSYEQYF.

The rearrangement joins TRBV7-9 to TRBJ2-5; weak D call: TRBD2 (6 bases). V was trimmed by 3 bases and J by 2 bases, leaving 10 bases between them. This CDR3 spans 14 amino acids. Germline loops: CDR1 SEHNR, CDR2 FQNEAQ (reference sequence). The CDR3 protein is CASSFSGRQETQYF. The CDR3 DNA reads TGTGCCAGCAGCTTTAGTGGGAGGCAAGAGACCCAGTACTTC.

The V call is TRBV19, the J call TRBJ1-4; D unresolved. Germline V CDR1 and CDR2: LNHDA, SQIVND (reference sequence). CDR3 length: 14 amino acids. V dropped 9 bases and J dropped 0 bases, with 11 bases sitting between them. Here the CDR3 reads CASSDGTTNEKLFF. CDR3 sequence (DNA): TGTGCCAGCTCTGACGGGACAACTAATGAAAAACTGTTTTTT.